The rows below give T cell receptor beta chains drawn from one sample of a study of a mutant IDH1 vaccine in newly diagnosed glioma. Produced via immunoSEQ multiplex PCR; TCRdb's table is partial and in-frame only. The sample records approximately 45,000 clones, approximately 92% being singletons. What these receptors recognize is not known. Material: PBMCs, obtained from a glioma patient whose treatment included an IDH1 peptide vaccine. Receptor source: a man aged 50 to 60 with glioma. The CDR3 runs from the conserved cysteine through the conserved F or W. A D gene is named only where the DNA matches it firmly. Where a row states a size, it is once, few, many or the class of an expanded clone; other rows omit it.

d_gene	v_gene	abundance	j_gene	CDR3nt	CDR3aa
TRBD2	TRBV5-1	.	TRBJ2-1	TGCGCCAGCAGCTTGGGAGGGACTAGCGGGCACAATGAGCAGTTCTTC	CASSLGGTSGHNEQFF
TRBD1	TRBV4-1	once	TRBJ2-7	TGCGCCAGCAGCCAAGAGAACACAGGGGGCTACGAGCAGTACTTC	CASSQENTGGYEQYF
.	TRBV25-1	.	TRBJ1-6	TGTGCCAGCAGTCTTGCGTATAATTCACCCCTCCACTTT	CASSLAYNSPLHF
TRBD2	TRBV6-6	.	TRBJ2-3	TGTGCCAGCAGTTACTCAGGCGGGGGGGCCCCAGATACGCAGTATTTT	CASSYSGGGAPDTQYF
TRBD1	TRBV13	.	TRBJ1-4	TGTGCCAGCAGCGTAAGGGACAGGGAAGAAAAACTGTTTTTT	CASSVRDREEKLFF
TRBD1	TRBV7-2	.	TRBJ2-7	TGTGCCAGCCCCGACAGTACCAGGGGGAACGAGCAGTACTTC	CASPDSTRGNEQYF
TRBD1	TRBV28	.	TRBJ1-5	TGTGCCAGCAGTTTCCGGGACAGGGGTTCGAATCAGCCCCAGCATTTT	CASSFRDRGSNQPQHF
.	TRBV7-9	.	TRBJ2-2	TGTGCCAGCAACCGCGGCGGGACAGAAGACACCGGGGAGCTGTTTTTT	CASNRGGTEDTGELFF
.	TRBV27	.	TRBJ2-1	TGTGCCAGCAGAATTACGGACAGCTCCTACAATGAGCAGTTCTTC	CASRITDSSYNEQFF
.	TRBV14	once	TRBJ2-7	TGTGCCAGCAGCCAAGTTTACCCAGCATCCTCCTACGAGCAGTACTTC	CASSQVYPASSYEQYF
.	TRBV4-3	.	TRBJ1-4	TGCGCCAGCAGCCAAGATGTTCTGAGCACGAGGGGGAATGAAAAACTGTTTTTT	CASSQDVLSTRGNEKLFF
.	TRBV6-5	.	TRBJ2-1	TGTGCCACCTCCTCTCCTCGGGTTTCCAATGAGCAGTTCTTC	CATSSPRVSNEQFF
TRBD1	TRBV6-5	.	TRBJ1-2	TGTGCCAGCAGTCGGACAGGGGGAAACTATGGCTACACCTTC	CASSRTGGNYGYTF
.	TRBV5-1	.	TRBJ1-1	TGCGCCAGCAGCTTGGAAGGGGGAATAATGAACACTGAAGCTTTCTTT	CASSLEGGIMNTEAFF
TRBD1	TRBV4-2	.	TRBJ1-2	TGTGCCAGCAGCCAAGATCGGGGACAGAACTATGGCTACACCTTC	CASSQDRGQNYGYTF
.	TRBV7-8	once	TRBJ1-4	TGTGCCAGCAGCTTACCAGGGAAAAATGAAAAACTGTTTTTT	CASSLPGKNEKLFF
.	TRBV6-5	few	TRBJ1-2	TGTGCCAGCAGTTACTCGACAGAGACCCGCTATGGCTACACCTTC	CASSYSTETRYGYTF
.	TRBV19	.	TRBJ2-3	TGTGCCAGTAGTATAGGAGGTGGGGGGATGGCCACAGATACGCAGTATTTT	CASSIGGGGMATDTQYF
.	TRBV30	.	TRBJ1-1	TGTGCCTGGAGTGTACTAGGACGGACCGTCGCTGAAGCTTTCTTT	CAWSVLGRTVAEAFF
.	TRBV15	.	TRBJ2-3	TGTGCCACCAGCAGAGGGAAGAGCACAGATACGCAGTATTTT	CATSRGKSTDTQYF
.	TRBV2	.	TRBJ1-1	TGTGCCAGCAGTGATCCCTGGGACGGAGAAGCTTTCTTT	CASSDPWDGEAFF
.	TRBV6-4	.	TRBJ2-7	TGTGCCAGCAATCGGGCGAAGTCCTTTAACGAGCAGTACTTC	CASNRAKSFNEQYF
TRBD1	TRBV14	.	TRBJ1-1	TGTGCCAGCAGCCAACAGGGGGCTGCTAAACGCACTGAAGCTTTCTTT	CASSQQGAAKRTEAFF
.	TRBV30	.	TRBJ2-2	TGTGCCTCCCAGACCGGGTTCGGGCGGGTAGCGACCGGGGAGCTGTTTTTT	CASQTGFGRVATGELFF
.	TRBV29-1	.	TRBJ2-7	TGCAGCGTTGTTGACAGGACCGAGCAGTACTTC	CSVVDRTEQYF
TRBD2	TRBV18	.	TRBJ2-2	TGTGCCAGCTCTCCCCTACTAGCGGTGAACACCGGGGAGCTGTTTTTT	CASSPLLAVNTGELFF
TRBD1	TRBV5-1	once	TRBJ2-1	TGCGCCAGCAGCACCGGACAGGGTCAATCCTACAATGAGCAGTTCTTC	CASSTGQGQSYNEQFF
.	TRBV12-2	.	TRBJ2-5	TGTGCAAGTCGCTTAGCGGGGGAGACCCAGTACTTC	CASRLAGETQYF
TRBD1	TRBV5-6	.	TRBJ1-1	TGTGCCAGCAGCTTATACTACAGGGGACAAAACACTGAAGCTTTCTTT	CASSLYYRGQNTEAFF
.	TRBV18	.	TRBJ2-5	TGTGCCAGCTCACCACAAGAGACCCAGTACTTC	CASSPQETQYF
TRBD1	TRBV19	.	TRBJ1-1	TGTGCCAGTACCCTGGACAGGGGGAACACTGAAGCTTTCTTT	CASTLDRGNTEAFF
.	TRBV6-6	.	TRBJ1-5	TGTGCCAGCACAGGGTACGATCAGCCCCAGCATTTT	CASTGYDQPQHF
.	TRBV14	few	TRBJ2-1	TGTGCCAGCAGCCAAGTGGGCTTTGGCGGGGTGAGCTCCTACAATGAGCAGTTCTTC	CASSQVGFGGVSSYNEQFF
TRBD1	TRBV10-3	.	TRBJ1-2	TGTGCCACACAGGGGGCGCTTGGCTATGGCTACACCTTC	CATQGALGYGYTF
TRBD1	TRBV4-3	.	TRBJ1-2	TGCGCCAGCAGCCAAGCAGGGACAGGGTATAACTATGGCTACACCTTC	CASSQAGTGYNYGYTF
TRBD1	TRBV7-8	.	TRBJ2-7	TGTGCCAGCAGCTTAGGTCAAGGGACAGGGATTTACGAGCAGTACTTC	CASSLGQGTGIYEQYF
.	TRBV21-1	once	TRBJ1-5	TGTGCCACCCTGGCGGGGGGCATCATTCAGCCCCAGCATTTT	CATLAGGIIQPQHF
.	TRBV7-8	.	TRBJ2-1	TGTGCCAGCAGCTTAGTCAGTGAGCAGTTCTTC	CASSLVSEQFF
.	TRBV30	.	TRBJ2-7	TGTGCCTGGAGTCCGAGCTCCTACGAGCAGTACTTC	CAWSPSSYEQYF
TRBD2	TRBV2	.	TRBJ2-7	TGTGCCAGCAGTGAAGGGGGGGGTCCCCCCTACGAGCAGTACTTC	CASSEGGGPPYEQYF